These 21 T cell receptor beta chains were all obtained from the same sample, sequenced in a study of regulatory T cells in long-lasting Graves disease. To make TCR beta libraries, researchers used iRepertoire HTBI primers and Arm-PCR of CDR3 regions. MiXCR, applied by TCRdb to the multiplex PCR reads, yields one record per CDR3 protein. The data hold about 340,000 distinct CDR3 sequences, with 20% observed a single time. This sample's time point: persistent/refractory GD, antithyroid drugs over 5 years with positive TRAb. Extracted PBMC RNA gave rise to the TCR library. The sequencing here drew on peripheral blood mononuclear cells (PBMCs), taken when the disease was refractory, from a patient treated with antithyroid drugs. The receptors were gathered from a female donor with Graves disease.

This clonotype was counted at least ten times. This chain uses TRBV7-6 with TRBJ1-2; TRBD1 agrees at 8 bases. There are 16 residues in the CDR3. V dropped 4 bases and J dropped 4; count of bases not matched to a gene: 11. The germline V gene encodes CDR1 SGHVS and CDR2 FNYEAQ. CDR3 loop: CASSSQQGVTLYGYTF. The CDR3 region has the DNA TGTGCCAGCAGCTCCCAACAGGGGGTCACCCTCTATGGCTACACCTTC.

About this clonotype itself: The junction shows a germline mismatch at one end, possibly a read error. The chain joins TRBV7-9 to TRBJ1-2; D may be TRBD1 (6 bases). Per the germline V gene, CDR1 is SEHNR and CDR2 is FQNEAQ (reference sequence). The CDR3 totals 15 residues. The CDR3 DNA reads TGTGCCAGCAGTTCCTCACGACAGGCTAACTATGGCTACGCCTTC. Its protein product is CASSSSRQANYGYAF.

This clonotype occurred many times. The gene calls are TRBV28 and TRBJ2-7; the D call may be TRBD1 or TRBD2 (5 bases each). The CDR3 contains 16 residues. CDR1 and CDR2 from the germline V gene are MDHEN and SYDVKM. V lost 2 bases to trimming and J lost 0 bases, with 14 bases between them. The CDR3 nucleotides are TGTGCCAGCAGTTTAGCTGGGGGTCCCCACTCCTACGAGCAGTACTTC. Encoded protein: CASSLAGGPHSYEQYF.

V usage is TRBV10-3 and J usage is TRBJ2-2, with D uncertain. From germline, CDR1 is ENHRY and CDR2 SYGVKD. The CDR3 consists of 13 residues. Trimming shortened V by 10 bases and J by 4 bases, and 13 bases separated the two germline ends. As DNA, the CDR3 is TGTGCCACCCTCTTGGACGGCACCGGGGAGCTGTTTTTT. This encodes CATLLDGTGELFF.

Details on this clonotype: A far larger clone is off by one base, so a read error is likely. Because the CDR3 is missing its conserved closing phenylalanine or tryptophan, this is likely a read error. This rearrangement joins TRBV6-9 to TRBJ2-5, with TRBD1 matching 7 bases. The CDR3 length is 16 residues. J was trimmed by 3 bases and V by 4 bases; bases with no gene match: 11. Looked up from germline, CDR1 is MNHGY and CDR2 is SVAAGI. CDR3 sequence: CASSSPPGTAKETQYL. DNA of the CDR3: TGTGCCAGCAGTTCCCCGCCAGGGACAGCAAAAGAGACCCAGTACCTC.

The chain recombines TRBV20-1 with TRBJ1-4, with D hard to call. This CDR3 region has 15 residues. V was trimmed by 0 bases and J by 3 bases, leaving 11 bases between them. The germline gives CDR1 DFQATT, CDR2 SNEGSKA (reference sequence). CDR3 DNA sequence: TGCAGTGCTAGAGATCCGGGTTATTCTAATGAAAAACTGTTTTTT. As protein: CSARDPGYSNEKLFF.

This clonotype was seen repeatedly, ten times or more. V is TRBV29-1 and J is TRBJ1-2; the match to TRBD1 covers 7 bases. The CDR3 runs to 14 residues. Germline values: CDR1 SQVTM, CDR2 ANQGSEA. V was clipped by 0 bases and J by 4 bases; unmatched bases: 5. The DNA of the CDR3 is TGCAGCGTTGAAGATTCCGACAGGGCCTATGGCTACACCTTC. Residues: CSVEDSDRAYGYTF. The complete variable domain, with remaining parts taken from reference TRBV29-1 and TRBJ1-2, reads SAVISQKPSRDICQRGTSLTIQCQVDSQVTMMFWYRQQPGQSLTLIATANQGSEATYESGFVIDKFPISRPNLTFSTLTVSNMSPEDSSIYLCSVEDSDRAYGYTFGSGTRLTVV.

This clonotype was observed many times. The CDR3 spells CATGMATGTVEKLFF. For the CDR3, the DNA is TGTGCCACCGGAATGGCTACCGGGACAGTTGAAAAACTGTTTTTT. V usage is TRBV3-1 and J usage is TRBJ1-4; TRBD1 aligns across 7 bases. The germline V gene has CDR1 LGHDT and CDR2 YNNKEL (reference sequence). V was pared by 10 bases and J by 7 bases, with 15 bases of the junction left unmatched. The CDR3 is 15 amino acids.

This chain links TRBV15 with TRBJ2-2; TRBD1 might be the D (6 bases). The CDR3 is made up of 15 amino acids. Germline-derived CDR1 and CDR2 are LNHNV and YYDKDF (reference sequence). Between the trimmed V and J ends, which lost 5 bases and 1 base, there was a span of 11 bases. The CDR3 nucleotides read TGTGCCACCAGCCGGAAGGGACAGAACACCGGGGAGCTGTTTTTT. Translating it yields CATSRKGQNTGELFF.

The chain carries TRBV12-3 or TRBV12-4 and TRBJ2-3; maybe TRBD2 (5 bases). V was shortened by 2 bases and J by 2 bases, with 11 bases between the two germline ends. The CDR3 extends over 15 amino acids. The DNA for the CDR3 is TGTGCCAGCAGTTTATTTTTGGAGGCCACAGATACGCAGTATTTT. It codes for CASSLFLEATDTQYF.

This clonotype has a count of ten or more. This chain joins TRBV2 and TRBJ2-7, with D possibly being TRBD2 (6 bases). V was pared by 4 bases and J by 0 bases, with 16 bases between. This CDR3 has 16 residues. The germline gives CDR1 SNHLY, CDR2 FYNNEI. CDR3 in DNA: TGTGCCAGCAGTGCCCCTCTCGGGGGACGCTCCTACGAGCAGTACTTC. Translated: CASSAPLGGRSYEQYF.

The CDR3 here is CASSFLVGPQDTGELFF. The CDR3 nucleotides are TGTGCCAGCAGTTTCTTAGTGGGCCCACAGGACACCGGGGAGCTGTTTTTT. V is TRBV6-5 and J is TRBJ2-2; possibly TRBD1 for D (5 bases). The CDR3 length is 17 residues. The germline gives CDR1 MNHEY, CDR2 SVGAGI. Trimming removed 4 bases from V and 3 bases from J, with 18 bases in between.

The gene calls are TRBV5-5 and TRBJ1-2, with 8 positions matching TRBD1. The CDR3 contains 14 residues. The V gene's germline CDR1 is SGHKS and CDR2 YYEKEE (reference sequence). With 6 bases clipped from V and 7 bases from J, the junction kept 11 bases outside the gene matches. The CDR3 protein is CASTWGQGAFGYTF. Written as DNA, the CDR3 is TGTGCCAGCACCTGGGGGCAGGGGGCATTTGGCTACACCTTC.

This clonotype was seen ten or more times. The chain links TRBV7-9 to TRBJ2-5, with TRBD1 matching over 9 bases. This CDR3 contains 14 residues. Germline V CDR1 and CDR2: SEHNR, FQNEAQ (reference sequence). The V gene end was trimmed by 5 bases and the J gene end by 3 bases; junction bases not matched to a gene: 4. The DNA for the CDR3 is TGTGCCAGCAGCCCCCGGGACAGGGAAGAGACCCAGTACTTC. Its protein product is CASSPRDREETQYF.

This clonotype was counted many times. This rearrangement joins TRBV11-2 to TRBJ2-7; unclear D gene. CDR1 and CDR2 from the germline V gene are SGHAT and FQNNGV. Trimming removed 1 base at V and 2 bases at J, with 6 bases between. This CDR3 contains 13 residues. CDR3 loop: CASSLGITYEQYF. The CDR3 DNA reads as TGTGCCAGCAGCTTAGGAATCACCTACGAGCAGTACTTC.

The gene calls are TRBV2 and TRBJ2-7; TRBD2 matches 7 bases. Germline V gene lookup returns CDR1 SNHLY and CDR2 FYNNEI. The CDR3 contains 15 residues. Trimming at V came to 6 bases and at J to 3 bases, leaving 11 bases not matched to a gene. The CDR3 loop is CASSPSAGKGYEQYF. DNA for the CDR3: TGTGCCAGCAGCCCCTCAGCGGGGAAAGGCTACGAGCAGTACTTC.

Concerning this clonotype: With a much larger clone just one base away, this may be a read error. The genes are TRBV6-1 and TRBJ1-1; TRBD1 is a possible D gene (6 bases). The ends were cut back, 6 bases at V and 4 bases at J, with 12 bases in the middle. The germline V gene has CDR1 MNHNS and CDR2 SASEGT. The CDR3 contains 13 residues. The CDR3 loop reads CASRRGQSTEAFF. CDR3 DNA: TGTGCCAGCAGGAGAGGACAGAGCACTGAAGCTTTCTTT.

This chain connects TRBV5-1 to TRBJ2-4; 10 bases match TRBD2. The CDR3 runs to 16 residues. V shed 0 bases and J 9 bases; nucleotides not matched to a gene: 9. Germline values: CDR1 SGHRS, CDR2 YFSETQ. The CDR3 spells CASSLGGLATEGIQYF. CDR3 nucleotides: TGCGCCAGCAGCTTGGGGGGACTAGCGACGGAAGGCATTCAGTACTTC.

This clonotype was seen at least ten times. The chain has TRBV5-1 and TRBJ2-1; D gene ambiguous. This CDR3 region has 14 residues. V gave up 4 bases and J gave up 0 bases, with 8 bases separating them. The germline V gene has CDR1 SGHRS and CDR2 YFSETQ. CDR3 residues: CASSVESSYNEQFF. The CDR3 nucleotides are TGCGCCAGCAGCGTCGAGAGCTCCTACAATGAGCAGTTCTTC.

This clonotype has a handful of counts. A single base separates this from a much larger clone, so it may be a read error. J is TRBJ2-2 and V is TRBV7-3; D is tentatively TRBD1 or TRBD2 (6 bases each). V was clipped by 5 bases and J by 3 bases, with 10 bases between them. The CDR3 has 14 residues. Germline CDR1 reads SGHTA; CDR2 reads FQGTGA. The CDR3 loop reads CASSVGGYTGELFF. The CDR3 DNA reads TGTGCCAGCAGCGTAGGGGGGTACACCGGGGAGCTGTTTTTT.

This clonotype occurred many times. The chain couples TRBV2 to TRBJ1-2; 11 bases are shared with TRBD1. The junction had 2 bases not matched to a gene; V was cut back by 4 bases and J by 1 base. The CDR3 length is 15 residues. In germline, CDR1 is SNHLY, CDR2 FYNNEI. In nucleotides, the CDR3 is TGTGCCAGCAGTGCCGGGACAGGGGGTAACTATGGCTACACCTTC. Translated, it gives CASSAGTGGNYGYTF.